This T cell receptor (beta chain) was documented in a study of blood T cells in healthy people across ages. Study outcomes and limitations: Both higher diversity and more naive CD4+ cells marked long-lived donors when set against aged donors.

The germline gives CDR1 MGHDK, CDR2 SYGVNS. This CDR3 has 13 amino acids. The V and J ends lost 11 bases and 0 bases respectively, with 13 bases between them. Of note for this clonotype: Its antigen remains unknown.

Donors were healthy Caucasian individuals from Russia aged roughly 6 to 95. Peripheral blood samples of around 9.5 milliliters were drawn from each donor. A sample-barcoded 5' primer and a J-beta primer mix were used in a second PCR of about 7 to 12 cycles. TCRdb analysed the 5' RACE reads with MiXCR anew, one entry per CDR3 protein. The sample has about 1.4 million distinct CDR3 sequences, 59% seen once. The sample consisted of blood. The source is a man between 18 and 29 years old in good health. This chain links TRBV25-1 with TRBJ2-5; D is possibly TRBD1 (6 bases). CDR3 DNA sequence: TGTGCCGCTCAGGGGCATAACCAAGAGACCCAGTACTTC. Amino acids: CAAQGHNQETQYF.